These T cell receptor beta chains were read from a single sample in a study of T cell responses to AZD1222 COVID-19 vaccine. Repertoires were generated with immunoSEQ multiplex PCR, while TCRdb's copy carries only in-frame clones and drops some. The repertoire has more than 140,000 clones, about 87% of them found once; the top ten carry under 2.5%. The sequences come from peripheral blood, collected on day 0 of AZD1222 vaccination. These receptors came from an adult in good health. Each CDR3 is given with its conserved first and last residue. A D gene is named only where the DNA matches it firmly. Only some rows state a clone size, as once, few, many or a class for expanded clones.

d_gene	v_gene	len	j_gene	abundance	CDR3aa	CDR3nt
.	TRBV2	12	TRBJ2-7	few	CASSSKGHEQYF	TGTGCCAGCAGTTCTAAGGGCCACGAGCAGTACTTC
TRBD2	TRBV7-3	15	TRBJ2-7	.	CASSPASGDSYEQYF	TGTGCCAGCAGCCCGGCTAGCGGTGACTCCTACGAGCAGTACTTC
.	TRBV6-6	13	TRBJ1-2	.	CASSSGQSRGYTF	TGTGCCAGCAGTTCCGGACAGTCTCGGGGCTACACCTTC
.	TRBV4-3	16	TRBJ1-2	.	CASSQESDSLSGGYTF	TGCGCCAGCAGCCAAGAAAGCGACAGCCTCTCAGGGGGCTACACCTTC
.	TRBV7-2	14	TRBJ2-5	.	CASTRRNRQETQYF	TGTGCCAGCACCCGCCGGAACCGCCAAGAGACCCAGTACTTC
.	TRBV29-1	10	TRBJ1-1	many	CSVKNTEAFF	TGCAGCGTGAAGAACACTGAAGCTTTCTTT
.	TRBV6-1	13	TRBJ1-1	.	CASSDWRYTEAFF	TGTGCCAGCAGTGATTGGAGGTACACTGAAGCTTTCTTT
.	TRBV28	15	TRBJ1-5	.	CASSPKGNFRQPQHF	TGTGCCAGCAGTCCCAAGGGGAATTTTAGACAGCCCCAGCATTTT
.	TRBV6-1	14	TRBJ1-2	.	CASSDPGANYGYTF	TGTGCCAGCAGTGACCCGGGAGCTAACTATGGCTACACCTTC
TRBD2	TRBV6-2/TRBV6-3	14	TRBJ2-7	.	CASSYPRGGYEQYF	TGTGCCAGCAGTTATCCCCGGGGGGGATACGAGCAGTACTTC
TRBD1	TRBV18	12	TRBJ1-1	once	CASSPVDRGAFF	TGTGCCAGCTCACCAGTGGACAGGGGTGCTTTCTTT
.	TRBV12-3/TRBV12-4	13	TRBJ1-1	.	CASNSNSDGGAFF	TGTGCCAGCAACTCTAACTCGGATGGCGGAGCTTTCTTT
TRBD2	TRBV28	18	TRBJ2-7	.	CASTPGGGSGVGGDEQYF	TGTGCCAGCACCCCGGGAGGGGGTAGCGGGGTGGGCGGGGACGAGCAGTACTTC
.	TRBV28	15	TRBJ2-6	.	CATQRGGSGANVLTF	TGTGCCACTCAAAGAGGCGGCTCTGGGGCCAACGTCCTGACTTTC
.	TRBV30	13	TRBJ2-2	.	CAWSSRPTGELFF	TGTGCCTGGAGTTCCCGCCCCACCGGGGAGCTGTTTTTT
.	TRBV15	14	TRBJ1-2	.	CATSSAGTPYGYTF	TGTGCCACCAGCAGTGCCGGGACACCATATGGCTACACCTTC
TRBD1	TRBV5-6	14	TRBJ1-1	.	CASSSWDRVTEAFF	TGTGCCAGCAGCTCCTGGGACAGGGTCACTGAAGCTTTCTTT
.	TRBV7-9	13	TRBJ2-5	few	CASSLGGLETQYF	TGTGCCAGCAGCCTTGGTGGTTTGGAGACCCAGTACTTC
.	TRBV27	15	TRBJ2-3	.	CASSEQRPSTDTQYF	TGTGCCAGCAGTGAACAGCGCCCTAGCACAGATACGCAGTATTTT
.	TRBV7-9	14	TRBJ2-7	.	CASSLSETAYEQYF	TGTGCCAGCAGCTTATCCGAGACAGCCTACGAGCAGTACTTC
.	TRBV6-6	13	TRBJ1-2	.	CASSYRENYGYTF	TGTGCCAGCAGTTACAGGGAAAACTATGGCTACACCTTC
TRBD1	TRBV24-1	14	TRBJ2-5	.	CATSDPGQQETQYF	TGTGCCACCAGTGATCCGGGACAGCAAGAGACCCAGTACTTC
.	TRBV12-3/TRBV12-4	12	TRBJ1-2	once	CASSQGPSGYTF	TGTGCCAGCAGCCAAGGACCGAGCGGCTACACCTTC
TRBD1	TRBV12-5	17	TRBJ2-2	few	CASGSRQGMFHTGELFF	TGTGCTAGTGGCTCCCGACAGGGCATGTTTCACACCGGGGAGCTGTTTTTT
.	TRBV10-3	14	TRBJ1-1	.	CAIKAGGLNTEAFF	TGTGCCATCAAAGCAGGAGGCCTGAACACTGAAGCTTTCTTT